The entry that follows covers one TCR beta chain sequence. Profiling relied on immunoSEQ multiplex PCR, and the TCRdb table lists in-frame clones only, not all of them. The sample has 250,000 or so clones; around nine tenths are singletons. CDR3 length: 16 amino acids. Trimming stripped 0 bases from V and 3 bases from J, with 14 bases between. The germline V gene encodes CDR1 SGHTA and CDR2 FQGNSA. The record originates from a study of cytomegalovirus exposure and HLA in healthy donors. The receptor's source is a young man in good health and CMV-seronegative. The genes are TRBV7-2 and TRBJ1-2; possible D gene TRBD1, 6 bases. Specimen: PBMCs. CDR3 residues: CASSLAAGARDYGYTF. The CDR3 coding sequence is TGTGCCAGCAGCTTAGCGGCGGGGGCGAGGGACTATGGCTACACCTTC.